One sample yielded the 21 T cell receptor beta chains listed below, sequenced in a study of blood T cell repertoires in COVID-19. Clones were sequenced by immunoSEQ multiplex PCR, and TCRdb holds only the in-frame ones, with some missing. This sample has approximately 110,000 clones, with approximately 85% found just once. Sequencing was carried out using peripheral blood. All receptors derive from a human donor in a cohort sampled during active COVID-19.

The gene calls are TRBV7-2 and TRBJ1-6; the D is unclear. V lost 5 bases and J lost 2, with 13 bases in between. Germline CDR1 and CDR2: SGHTA and FQGNSA. The CDR3 runs 16 residues. This chain's CDR3 is CASSAGEGTYNSPLHF. DNA for the CDR3: TGTGCCAGCAGCGCCGGGGAGGGAACCTATAATTCACCCCTCCACTTT.

This clone showed up just a few times. The chain couples TRBV28 to TRBJ2-7; 9 bases fit TRBD2. Germline loops: CDR1 MDHEN, CDR2 SYDVKM. The J segment lost 2 bases and the V segment lost 6 bases, leaving 5 bases of the junction unmatched. This CDR3 comprises 14 residues. The CDR3 DNA sequence: TGTGCCAGCAGCCTTAGCGGGAGCGCCTACGAGCAGTACTTC. Translated, it gives CASSLSGSAYEQYF.

The V and J genes are TRBV30 and TRBJ1-5; tentatively, D is TRBD1 (6 bases). Germline values: CDR1 GTSNPN, CDR2 SVGIG (reference sequence). V was pared by 3 bases and J by 5 bases, with 11 bases between. The CDR3 runs 13 residues. CDR3 region: CAWREDSHQPQHF. CDR3 DNA: TGTGCCTGGAGAGAGGACAGCCATCAGCCCCAGCATTTT.

This clone appeared a few times. CDR3 coding DNA: TGCGCCAGCAGCTTCTCGGTGGGGGGGTACACTGAAGCTTTCTTT. Its protein product is CASSFSVGGYTEAFF. The V and J genes are TRBV5-1 and TRBJ1-1, with TRBD1 as a possible D gene (5 bases). Per germline, CDR1 SGHRS and CDR2 YFSETQ. The CDR3 runs to 15 residues. Trimming took 2 bases from V and 3 from J, leaving 14 bases between them.

The rearrangement links TRBV6-5 to TRBJ2-7; D is unclear. V lost 2 bases, J lost 0 bases, and 8 bases lay in between. CDR3 size: 14 residues. From germline, CDR1 is MNHEY and CDR2 SVGAGI. Written as DNA, the CDR3 is TGTGCCAGCAGTTACGGCGGCTACTCCTACGAGCAGTACTTC. This sequence encodes CASSYGGYSYEQYF.

The chain combines TRBV12-3 or TRBV12-4 with TRBJ2-7; D unclear. The CDR3 length is 12 residues. Trimming took off 6 bases at V and 4 bases at J, with 10 bases between the two ends. CDR3: CASSQDSYEQYF. The CDR3 DNA follows: TGTGCCAGCAGCCAGGATTCGTACGAGCAGTACTTC.

This chain links TRBV5-4 with TRBJ2-1; a possible D gene is TRBD2 (6 bases). The CDR3 is made up of 15 amino acids. V shed 3 bases and J shed 5 bases, with 15 bases lying between them. The germline gives CDR1 SGHNT, CDR2 YYREEE (reference sequence). CDR3 DNA: TGTGCCAGCAGCTCTTATAGGAGGGTTGACAATGAGCAGTTCTTC. It translates to CASSSYRRVDNEQFF.

This sequence joins TRBV19 and TRBJ2-1; 13 positions agree with TRBD2. The CDR3 is 16 amino acids. Per the germline V gene, CDR1 is LNHDA and CDR2 is SQIVND (reference sequence). Unmatched junction bases numbered 7, after V lost 5 bases and J lost 6 bases. The CDR3 loop is CASSPRTSGRRNEQFF. CDR3 in DNA: TGTGCCAGTAGTCCCAGGACTAGCGGGAGACGCAATGAGCAGTTCTTC.

This chain links TRBV2 with TRBJ2-7, with D maybe TRBD2 (6 bases). The CDR3 is made up of 14 amino acids. V was pared by 5 bases and J by 5 bases, with 16 bases between. CDR1 and CDR2 from the germline V gene are SNHLY and FYNNEI. In DNA form, the CDR3 reads TGTGCCAGCAGTCCTCCCGGGACTTCGGACGAGCAGTACTTC. Its protein product is CASSPPGTSDEQYF.

The rearrangement links TRBV19 to TRBJ2-1; 13 bases are a match to TRBD2. The CDR3 is made up of 16 amino acids. The V gene's germline CDR1 is LNHDA and CDR2 SQIVND (reference sequence). V was clipped by 4 bases and J by 7 bases; unmatched bases: 7. The CDR3 region is CASSKTSGRALNEQFF. The CDR3 bases are TGTGCCAGTAGTAAAACTAGCGGGAGGGCCTTGAATGAGCAGTTCTTC.

The chain joins TRBV29-1 to TRBJ2-7, with 9 bases that match TRBD1. The germline gives CDR1 SQVTM, CDR2 ANQGSEA. CDR3 length: 12 amino acids. The V gene end was trimmed by 7 bases and the J gene end by 6 bases; junction bases not matched to a gene: 7. The CDR3 loop reads CSATGTGREQYF. The CDR3 DNA reads as TGCAGCGCCACAGGGACAGGGCGCGAGCAGTACTTC.

V and J are TRBV10-3 and TRBJ2-5; D might be TRBD2 (7 bases). The CDR3 length is 13 residues. Trimming took 8 bases from V and 5 from J, leaving 15 bases between them. In germline, CDR1 is ENHRY, CDR2 SYGVKD. Here the CDR3 DNA reads TGTGCCATCGGGGGCGGGGGTACGGAGACCCAGTACTTC. It encodes CAIGGGGTETQYF.

The chain links TRBV2 to TRBJ2-4; 8 bases match TRBD1. J was trimmed by 3 bases and V by 6 bases; bases with no gene match: 7. Germline CDR1 reads SNHLY; CDR2 reads FYNNEI. The CDR3 contains 15 residues. The CDR3 is CASRETGVGKNIQYF. In nucleotides, the CDR3 is TGTGCCAGCAGGGAGACAGGGGTAGGCAAAAACATTCAGTACTTC.

The CDR3 loop is CASSSYLAGELYEQYF. The CDR3 DNA follows: TGTGCCAGCAGCTCCTATCTAGCGGGAGAGTTATACGAGCAGTACTTC. The chain joins TRBV7-2 to TRBJ2-7; 10 bases are shared with TRBD2. The germline V gene encodes CDR1 SGHTA and CDR2 FQGNSA. The CDR3 consists of 16 residues. The V segment lost 4 bases and the J segment 4 bases; nucleotides outside the gene matches: 10.

The chain recombines TRBV28 with TRBJ1-1; tentative D call: TRBD1 (5 bases). The CDR3 length is 13 residues. From germline, CDR1 is MDHEN and CDR2 SYDVKM. Trimming left V 3 bases short and J 0 bases short, with 5 bases between. The CDR3 region is CASSFRVNTEAFF. CDR3 in DNA: TGTGCCAGCAGTTTCAGGGTGAACACTGAAGCTTTCTTT.

V gene TRBV5-1 combines with J gene TRBJ2-3; tentative D call: TRBD2 (5 bases). CDR3 length: 13 amino acids. Trimming stripped 2 bases from V and 5 bases from J, with 9 bases between. The germline V gene encodes CDR1 SGHRS and CDR2 YFSETQ. This CDR3 reads CASSFTSEDTQYF. CDR3 DNA sequence: TGCGCCAGCAGCTTCACTAGTGAAGATACGCAGTATTTT. Filled out from reference TRBV5-1 and TRBJ2-3, the complete variable domain reads KAGVTQTPRYLIKTRGQQVTLSCSPISGHRSVSWYQQTPGQGLQFLFEYFSETQRNKGNFPGRFSGRQFSNSRSEMNVSTLELGDSALYLCASSFTSEDTQYFGPGTRLTVL.

This clone was detected once. The V call is TRBV6-5, the J call TRBJ2-1; the D gene is possibly TRBD2 (5 bases). The CDR3 extends over 14 amino acids. Trimming took 11 bases from V and 3 from J, leaving 17 bases between them. From germline, CDR1 is MNHEY and CDR2 SVGAGI. This CDR3 reads CAVTLAAGYNEQFF. Written as DNA, the CDR3 is TGTGCCGTTACACTGGCTGCGGGCTACAATGAGCAGTTCTTC.

The chain uses TRBV10-3 and TRBJ2-3; TRBD2 matches at 9 bases. The J segment lost 5 bases and the V segment lost 8 bases, leaving 17 bases of the junction unmatched. This CDR3 has 17 residues. Germline values: CDR1 ENHRY, CDR2 SYGVKD. The CDR3 loop is CAIGKGAGGPYVDTQYF. CDR3 DNA sequence: TGTGCCATCGGTAAGGGTGCGGGAGGGCCTTATGTAGATACGCAGTATTTT.

This clone was seen once. J is TRBJ2-2 and V is TRBV5-6; D not resolved. This CDR3 comprises 14 residues. V dropped 4 bases and J dropped 4 bases, with 11 bases sitting between them. Germline V gene data show CDR1 as SGHDT and CDR2 as YYEEEE. The chain's CDR3 is CASSPVYGTGELFF. DNA of the CDR3: TGTGCCAGCAGCCCGGTGTATGGCACCGGGGAGCTGTTTTTT. The complete variable domain, with remaining parts taken from reference TRBV5-6 and TRBJ2-2, reads DAGVTQSPTHLIKTRGQQVTLRCSPKSGHDTVSWYQQALGQGPQFIFQYYEEEERQRGNFPDRFSGHQFPNYSSELNVNALLLGDSALYLCASSPVYGTGELFFGEGSRLTVL.

The chain employs TRBV3-1 (or the pseudogene TRBV3-2) and TRBJ2-3; D remains unclear. V was shortened by 1 base and J by 0 bases, with 11 bases between the two germline ends. This CDR3 region has 16 residues. Germline assignment: CDR1 LGHDT and CDR2 YNNKEL (reference sequence). CDR3 DNA: TGTGCCAGCAGCCAAGGGTTTGGCAGAAGCACAGATACGCAGTATTTT. It encodes CASSQGFGRSTDTQYF.

The CDR3 here is CASSLQRTSGSYEQYF. Here the CDR3 DNA reads TGTGCCAGCAGCCTACAAAGGACTAGCGGGAGTTACGAGCAGTACTTC. This chain connects TRBV7-8 to TRBJ2-7; the match to TRBD2 covers 13 bases. Germline CDR1 reads SGHVS; CDR2 reads FQNEAQ. J was trimmed by 4 bases and V by 5 bases; bases with no gene match: 8. The CDR3 length is 16 residues.